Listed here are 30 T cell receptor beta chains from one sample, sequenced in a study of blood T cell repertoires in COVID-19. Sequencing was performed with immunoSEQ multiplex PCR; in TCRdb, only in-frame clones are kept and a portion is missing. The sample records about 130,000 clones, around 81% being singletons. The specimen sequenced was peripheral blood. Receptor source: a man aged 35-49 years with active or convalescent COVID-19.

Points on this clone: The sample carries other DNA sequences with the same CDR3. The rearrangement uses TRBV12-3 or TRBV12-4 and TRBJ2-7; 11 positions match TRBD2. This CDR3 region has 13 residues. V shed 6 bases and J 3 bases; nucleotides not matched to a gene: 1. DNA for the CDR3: TGTGCCAGCAGCCTAGCGGGGGGCTACGAGCAGTACTTC. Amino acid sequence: CASSLAGGYEQYF.

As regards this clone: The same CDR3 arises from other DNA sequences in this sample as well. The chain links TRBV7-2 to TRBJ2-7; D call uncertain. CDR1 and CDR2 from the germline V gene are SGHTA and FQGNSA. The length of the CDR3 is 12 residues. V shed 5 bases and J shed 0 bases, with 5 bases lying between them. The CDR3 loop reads CASSLSSYEQYF. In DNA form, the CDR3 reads TGTGCCAGCAGCCTTAGCTCCTACGAGCAGTACTTC.

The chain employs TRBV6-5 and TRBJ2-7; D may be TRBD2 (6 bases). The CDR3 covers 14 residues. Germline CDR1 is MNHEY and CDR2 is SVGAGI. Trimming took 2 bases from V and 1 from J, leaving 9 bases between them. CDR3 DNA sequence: TGTGCCAGCAGTTACGGCAGCGGGTCCTACGAGCAGTACTTC. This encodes CASSYGSGSYEQYF.

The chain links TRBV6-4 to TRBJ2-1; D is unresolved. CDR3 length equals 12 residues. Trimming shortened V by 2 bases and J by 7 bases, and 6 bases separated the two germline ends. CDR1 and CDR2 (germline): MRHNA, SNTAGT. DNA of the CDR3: TGTGCCAGCAGTGACGAGGTTAATGAGCAGTTCTTC. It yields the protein CASSDEVNEQFF.

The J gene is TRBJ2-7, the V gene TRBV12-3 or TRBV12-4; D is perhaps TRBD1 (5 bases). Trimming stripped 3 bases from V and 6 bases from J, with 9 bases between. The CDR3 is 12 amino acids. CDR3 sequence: CASSLWGPEQYF. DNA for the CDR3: TGTGCCAGCAGTTTGTGGGGCCCCGAGCAGTACTTC.

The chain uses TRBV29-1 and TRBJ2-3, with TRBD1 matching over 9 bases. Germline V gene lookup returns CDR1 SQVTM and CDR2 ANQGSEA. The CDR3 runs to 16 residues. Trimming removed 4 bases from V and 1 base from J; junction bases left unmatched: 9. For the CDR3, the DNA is TGCAGCGTTGTGGGGGACAGGGTGTGGGGCACAGATACGCAGTATTTT. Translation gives CSVVGDRVWGTDTQYF.

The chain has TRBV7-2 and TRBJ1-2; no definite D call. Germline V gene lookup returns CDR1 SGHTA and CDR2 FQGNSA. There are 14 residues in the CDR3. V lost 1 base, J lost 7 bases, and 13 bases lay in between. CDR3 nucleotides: TGTGCCAGCAGCTTAGTTCCCCGGGATCGTGGCTACACCTTC. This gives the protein CASSLVPRDRGYTF.

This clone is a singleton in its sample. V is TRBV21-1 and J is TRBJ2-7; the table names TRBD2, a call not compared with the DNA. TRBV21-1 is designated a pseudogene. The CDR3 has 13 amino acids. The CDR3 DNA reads TGTGCCAGCAGCACCTCGGGTCCCTACGAGCAGTACTTC. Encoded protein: CASSTSGPYEQYF.

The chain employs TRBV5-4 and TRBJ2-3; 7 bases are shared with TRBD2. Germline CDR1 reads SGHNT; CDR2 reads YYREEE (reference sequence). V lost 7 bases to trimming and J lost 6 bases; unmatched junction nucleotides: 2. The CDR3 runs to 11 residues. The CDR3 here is CASWGGDTQYF. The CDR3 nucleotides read TGTGCCAGCTGGGGGGGGGATACGCAGTATTTT.

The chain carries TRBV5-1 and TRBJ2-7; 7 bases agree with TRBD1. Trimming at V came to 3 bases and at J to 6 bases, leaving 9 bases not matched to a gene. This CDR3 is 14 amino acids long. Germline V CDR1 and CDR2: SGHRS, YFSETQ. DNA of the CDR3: TGCGCCAGCAGCTGGGACAGCGTTCCTTCCGAGCAGTACTTC. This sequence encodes CASSWDSVPSEQYF.

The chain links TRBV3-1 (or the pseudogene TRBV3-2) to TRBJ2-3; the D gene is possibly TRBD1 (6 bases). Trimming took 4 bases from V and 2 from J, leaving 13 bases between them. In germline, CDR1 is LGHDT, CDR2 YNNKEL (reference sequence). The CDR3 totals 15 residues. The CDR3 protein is CASSLVGHLTDTQYF. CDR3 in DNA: TGTGCCAGCAGCCTAGTGGGACACCTCACAGATACGCAGTATTTT.

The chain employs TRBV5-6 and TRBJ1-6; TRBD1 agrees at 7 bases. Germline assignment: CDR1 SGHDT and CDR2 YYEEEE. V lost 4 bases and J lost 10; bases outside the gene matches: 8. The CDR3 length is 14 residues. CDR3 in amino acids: CASSHRTGGSPLHF. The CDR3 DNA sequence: TGTGCCAGCAGCCACCGGACAGGAGGGTCACCCCTCCACTTT.

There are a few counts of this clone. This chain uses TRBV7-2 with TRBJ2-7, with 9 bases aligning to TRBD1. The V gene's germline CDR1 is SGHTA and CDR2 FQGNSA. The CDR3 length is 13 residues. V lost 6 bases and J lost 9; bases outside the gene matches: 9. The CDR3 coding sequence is TGTGCCAGCAGATCTACAGGGGGCCGGGGGCAGTACTTC. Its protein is CASRSTGGRGQYF.

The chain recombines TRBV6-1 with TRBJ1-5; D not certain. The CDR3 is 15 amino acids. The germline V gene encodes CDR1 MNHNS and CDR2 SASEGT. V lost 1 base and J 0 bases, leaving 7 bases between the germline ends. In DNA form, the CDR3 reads TGTGCCAGCAGTGAAGGGAGTAATAGCAATCAGCCCCAGCATTTT. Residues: CASSEGSNSNQPQHF.

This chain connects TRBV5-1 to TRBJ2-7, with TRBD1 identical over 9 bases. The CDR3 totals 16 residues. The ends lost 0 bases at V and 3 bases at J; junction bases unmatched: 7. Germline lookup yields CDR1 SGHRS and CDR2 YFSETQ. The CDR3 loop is CASSLAEPGQGYEQYF. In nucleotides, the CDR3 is TGCGCCAGCAGCTTGGCAGAACCGGGACAGGGCTACGAGCAGTACTTC. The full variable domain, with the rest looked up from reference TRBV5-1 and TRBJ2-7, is KAGVTQTPRYLIKTRGQQVTLSCSPISGHRSVSWYQQTPGQGLQFLFEYFSETQRNKGNFPGRFSGRQFSNSRSEMNVSTLELGDSALYLCASSLAEPGQGYEQYFGPGTRLTVT.

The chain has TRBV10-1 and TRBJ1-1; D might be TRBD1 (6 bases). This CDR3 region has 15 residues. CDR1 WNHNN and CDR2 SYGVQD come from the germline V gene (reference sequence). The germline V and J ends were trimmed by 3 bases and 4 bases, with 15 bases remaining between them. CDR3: CASSDARGSGTEAFF. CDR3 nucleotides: TGCGCCAGCAGTGATGCTAGGGGGTCGGGCACTGAAGCTTTCTTT.

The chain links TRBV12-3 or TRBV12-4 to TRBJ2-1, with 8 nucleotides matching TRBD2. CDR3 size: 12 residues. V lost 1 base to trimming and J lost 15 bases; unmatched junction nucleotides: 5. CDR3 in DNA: TGTGCCAGCAGTTTAGTCGCGGGGGGTCTGTTCTTC. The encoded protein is CASSLVAGGLFF.

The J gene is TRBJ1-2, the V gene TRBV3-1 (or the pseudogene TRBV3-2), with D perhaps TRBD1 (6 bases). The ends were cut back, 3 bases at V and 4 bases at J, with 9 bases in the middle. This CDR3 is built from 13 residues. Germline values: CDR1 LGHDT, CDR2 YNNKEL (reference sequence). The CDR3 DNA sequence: TGTGCCAGCAGCCAGCAGGGGAGCTATGGCTACACCTTC. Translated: CASSQQGSYGYTF.

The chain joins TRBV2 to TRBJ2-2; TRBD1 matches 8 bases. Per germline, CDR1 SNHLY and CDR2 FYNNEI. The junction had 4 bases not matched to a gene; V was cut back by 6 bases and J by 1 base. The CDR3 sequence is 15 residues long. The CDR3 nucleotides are TGTGCCAGCAGCTTTGGGACAGGGAACACCGGGGAGCTGTTTTTT. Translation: CASSFGTGNTGELFF.

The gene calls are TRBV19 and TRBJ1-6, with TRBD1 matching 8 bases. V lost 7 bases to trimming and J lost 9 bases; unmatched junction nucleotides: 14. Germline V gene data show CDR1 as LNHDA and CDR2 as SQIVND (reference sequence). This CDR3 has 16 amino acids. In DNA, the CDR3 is TGTGCCAGTAACCTCGTGGCAGGGGGCCACGGTTCACCCCTCCACTTT. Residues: CASNLVAGGHGSPLHF. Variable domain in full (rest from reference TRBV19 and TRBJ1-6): DGGITQSPKYLFRKEGQNVTLSCEQNLNHDAMYWYRQDPGQGLRLIYYSQIVNDFQKGDIAEGYSVSREKKESFPLTVTSAQKNPTAFYLCASNLVAGGHGSPLHFGNGTRLTVT.

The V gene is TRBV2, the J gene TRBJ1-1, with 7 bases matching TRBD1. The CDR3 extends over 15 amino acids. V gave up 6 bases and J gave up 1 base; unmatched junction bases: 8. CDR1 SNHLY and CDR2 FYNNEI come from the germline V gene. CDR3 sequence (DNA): TGTGCCAGCAGGGAAACCGACAGGGCGAACACTGAAGCTTTCTTT. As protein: CASRETDRANTEAFF.

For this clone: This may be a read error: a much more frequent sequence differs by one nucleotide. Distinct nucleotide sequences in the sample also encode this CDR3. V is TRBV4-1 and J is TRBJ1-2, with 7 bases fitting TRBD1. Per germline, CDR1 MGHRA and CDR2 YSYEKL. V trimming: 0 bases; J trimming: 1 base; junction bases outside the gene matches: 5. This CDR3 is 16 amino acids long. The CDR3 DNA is TGCGCCAGCAGCCAAGATCGACAGGGCGGTAACTATGGCTACACCTTC. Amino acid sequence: CASSQDRQGGNYGYTF.

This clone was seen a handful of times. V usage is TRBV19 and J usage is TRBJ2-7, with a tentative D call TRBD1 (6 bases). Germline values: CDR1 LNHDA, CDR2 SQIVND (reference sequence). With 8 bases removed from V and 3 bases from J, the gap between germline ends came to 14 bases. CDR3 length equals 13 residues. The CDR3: CASRRDTDYEQYF. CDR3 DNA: TGTGCCAGTCGCCGGGACACGGACTACGAGCAGTACTTC.

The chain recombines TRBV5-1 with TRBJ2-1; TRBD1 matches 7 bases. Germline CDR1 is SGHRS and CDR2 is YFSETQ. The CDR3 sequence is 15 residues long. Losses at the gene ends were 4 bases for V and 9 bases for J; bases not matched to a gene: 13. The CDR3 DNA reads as TGCGCCAGCAGCGGGAACAGGGGCTCCCCCACTGAGCAGTTCTTC. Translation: CASSGNRGSPTEQFF.

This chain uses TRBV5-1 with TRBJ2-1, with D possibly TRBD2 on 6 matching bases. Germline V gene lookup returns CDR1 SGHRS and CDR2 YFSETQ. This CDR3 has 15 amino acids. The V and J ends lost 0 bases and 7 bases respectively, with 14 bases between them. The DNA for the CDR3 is TGCGCCAGCAGCTTGGTTGTCGGGGAGGCGAATGAGCAGTTCTTC. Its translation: CASSLVVGEANEQFF.

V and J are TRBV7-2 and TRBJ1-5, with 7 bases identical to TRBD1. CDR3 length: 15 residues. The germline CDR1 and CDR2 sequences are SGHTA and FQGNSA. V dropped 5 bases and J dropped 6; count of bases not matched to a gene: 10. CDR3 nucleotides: TGTGCCAGCAGCCAGGAAACAGGGGCGGGTCAGCCCCAGCATTTT. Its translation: CASSQETGAGQPQHF.

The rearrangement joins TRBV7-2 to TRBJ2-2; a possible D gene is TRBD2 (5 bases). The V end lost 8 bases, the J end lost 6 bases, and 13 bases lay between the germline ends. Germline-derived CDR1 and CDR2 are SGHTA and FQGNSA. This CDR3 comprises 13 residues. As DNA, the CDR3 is TGTGCCAGCCAAGACGGGAATGCCGGGGAGCTGTTTTTT. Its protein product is CASQDGNAGELFF.

CDR3 DNA: TGTGCCAGCAGCCAAGGACAGAACTATGGCTACACCTTC. Translating it yields CASSQGQNYGYTF. The V gene is TRBV7-3, the J gene TRBJ1-2; TRBD1 might be the D (6 bases). Trimming pared 5 bases from V and 2 bases from J, leaving 9 bases between. The V gene's germline CDR1 is SGHTA and CDR2 FQGTGA. CDR3 length: 13 amino acids.

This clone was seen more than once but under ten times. The CDR3 here is CASSFSSPDTQYF. The DNA of the CDR3 is TGTGCCAGCAGCTTTAGCAGCCCAGATACGCAGTATTTT. V gene TRBV13 combines with J gene TRBJ2-3; D not resolved. V gave up 3 bases and J gave up 4 bases, with 8 bases separating them. CDR1 is PRHDT and CDR2 is FYEKMQ in the germline V gene (reference sequence). The CDR3 is 13 amino acids.

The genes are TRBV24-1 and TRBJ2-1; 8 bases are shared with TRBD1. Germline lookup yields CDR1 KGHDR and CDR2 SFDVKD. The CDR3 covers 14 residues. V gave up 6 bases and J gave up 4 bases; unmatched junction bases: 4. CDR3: CATSPGQGYNEQFF. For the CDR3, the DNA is TGTGCCACCAGTCCTGGACAGGGATACAATGAGCAGTTCTTC.